This T cell receptor (beta chain) was observed in a study of beta chain features in type 1 diabetes. Study findings and constraints: Cells that show high TCR expression could be over-represented by cDNA sequencing. The naive, central memory and Treg TCRB repertoires looked more alike in patients than they did in healthy donors.

CDR1 is MNHEY, CDR2 SMNVEV, per germline (reference sequence). The V end lost 5 bases, the J end lost 7 bases, and 8 bases lay between the germline ends. This CDR3 contains 11 residues. The sequenced template was cDNA made from the entire isolated RNA. Assay: immunoSEQ multiplex PCR; the TCRdb copy retains only in-frame clones and omits some. The sample contains under 150,000 clones, 6.9% of which appear only once. This clone appeared a few times. Its antigen is unidentified. The chain employs TRBV27 and TRBJ1-2, with D maybe TRBD1 (6 bases). Sequenced material: central memory CD4+ T cells from blood. The clonotype comes from a woman between 25 and 40 years old in good health. CDR3 amino acids: CASSKGGGYTF. The CDR3 bases are TGTGCCAGCAGTAAAGGGGGTGGCTACACCTTC.